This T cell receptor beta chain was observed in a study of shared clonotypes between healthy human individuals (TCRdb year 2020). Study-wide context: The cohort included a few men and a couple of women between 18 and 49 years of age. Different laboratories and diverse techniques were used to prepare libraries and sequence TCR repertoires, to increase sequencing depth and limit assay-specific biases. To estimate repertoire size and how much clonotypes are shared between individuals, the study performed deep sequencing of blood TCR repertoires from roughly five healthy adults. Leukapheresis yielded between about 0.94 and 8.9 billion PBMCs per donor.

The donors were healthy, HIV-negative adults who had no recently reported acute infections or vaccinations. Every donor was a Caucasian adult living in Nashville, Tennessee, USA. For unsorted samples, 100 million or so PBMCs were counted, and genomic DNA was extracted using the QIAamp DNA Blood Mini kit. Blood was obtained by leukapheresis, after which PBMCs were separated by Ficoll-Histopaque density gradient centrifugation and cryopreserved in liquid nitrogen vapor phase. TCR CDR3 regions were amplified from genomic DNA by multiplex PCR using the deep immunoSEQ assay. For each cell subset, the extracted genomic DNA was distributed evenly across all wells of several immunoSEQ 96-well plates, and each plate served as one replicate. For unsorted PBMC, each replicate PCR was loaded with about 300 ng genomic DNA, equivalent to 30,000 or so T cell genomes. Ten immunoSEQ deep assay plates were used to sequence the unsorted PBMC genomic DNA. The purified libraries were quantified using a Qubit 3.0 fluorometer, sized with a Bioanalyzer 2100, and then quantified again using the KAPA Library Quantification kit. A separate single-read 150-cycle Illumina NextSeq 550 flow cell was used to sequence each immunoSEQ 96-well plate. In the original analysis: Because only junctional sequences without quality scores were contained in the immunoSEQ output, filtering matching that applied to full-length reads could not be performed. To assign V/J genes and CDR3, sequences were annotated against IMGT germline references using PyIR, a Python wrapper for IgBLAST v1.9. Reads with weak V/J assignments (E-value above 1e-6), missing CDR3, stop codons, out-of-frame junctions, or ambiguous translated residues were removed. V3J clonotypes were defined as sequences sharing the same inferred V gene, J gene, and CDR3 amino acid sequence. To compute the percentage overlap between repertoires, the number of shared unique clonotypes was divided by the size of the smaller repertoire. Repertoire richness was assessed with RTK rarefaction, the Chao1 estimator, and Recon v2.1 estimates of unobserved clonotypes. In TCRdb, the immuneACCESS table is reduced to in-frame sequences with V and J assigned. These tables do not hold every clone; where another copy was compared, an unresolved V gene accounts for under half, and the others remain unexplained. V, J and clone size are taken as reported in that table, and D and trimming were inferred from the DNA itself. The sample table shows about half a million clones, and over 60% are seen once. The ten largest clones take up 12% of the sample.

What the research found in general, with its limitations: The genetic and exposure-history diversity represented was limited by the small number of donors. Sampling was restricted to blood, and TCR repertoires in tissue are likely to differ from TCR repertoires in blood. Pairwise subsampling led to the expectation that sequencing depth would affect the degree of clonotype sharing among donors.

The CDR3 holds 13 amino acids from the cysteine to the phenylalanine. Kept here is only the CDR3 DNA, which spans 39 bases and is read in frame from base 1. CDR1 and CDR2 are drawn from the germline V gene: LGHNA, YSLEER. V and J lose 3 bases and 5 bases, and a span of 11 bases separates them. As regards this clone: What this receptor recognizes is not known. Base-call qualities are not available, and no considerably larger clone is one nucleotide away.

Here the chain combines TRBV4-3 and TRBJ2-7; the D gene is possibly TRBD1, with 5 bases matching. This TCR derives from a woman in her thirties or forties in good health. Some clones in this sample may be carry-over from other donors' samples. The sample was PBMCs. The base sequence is TGCGCCAGCAGCCATGCCCAGGGCCACGAGCAGTACTTC. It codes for CASSHAQGHEQYF.